A selection of T cell receptor beta chains follows, all from one sample in a study of OX40 agonist ivuxolimab in advanced cancers. The method was immunoSEQ multiplex PCR; TCRdb's version includes in-frame clones alone and lacks a portion of them. The sample has fewer than 85,000 clones, 70% to 90% seen once. The specimen comprised CD4+ or CD8+ T cells sorted from blood, sampled in a trial of the OX40 agonist ivuxolimab. These receptor sequences come from an adult with an advanced solid tumor such as melanoma, head and neck, liver or kidney cancer. Each CDR3 is given with its conserved first and last residue. Fields, in order: V gene, clone size, CDR3 length, J gene, D gene, CDR3 DNA, CDR3 protein. A D gene is named only where the DNA matches it firmly. Clone size is not always given. Where it is, it says once, few, many or a class for expanded clones.

V gene: TRBV7-9; clone size: .; CDR3 length: 14; J gene: TRBJ2-2; D gene: .; CDR3 DNA: TGTGCCAGCAGTTACAGGGTTGGGACCGGGGAGCTGTTTTTT; CDR3 protein: CASSYRVGTGELFF
V gene: TRBV5-4; clone size: .; CDR3 length: 14; J gene: TRBJ2-2; D gene: .; CDR3 DNA: TGTGCCAGCAGCTTGGACAGAAACACCGGGGAGCTGTTTTTT; CDR3 protein: CASSLDRNTGELFF
V gene: TRBV7-9; clone size: .; CDR3 length: 15; J gene: TRBJ2-7; D gene: .; CDR3 DNA: TGTGCCAGCAGCCCCAGCCGCGACAGCTCCTACGAGCAGTACTTC; CDR3 protein: CASSPSRDSSYEQYF
V gene: TRBV9; clone size: .; CDR3 length: 15; J gene: TRBJ2-2; D gene: .; CDR3 DNA: TGTGCCAGCAGCGTTGACGGCTCGAACACCGGGGAGCTGTTTTTT; CDR3 protein: CASSVDGSNTGELFF
V gene: TRBV29-1; clone size: .; CDR3 length: 13; J gene: TRBJ2-7; D gene: .; CDR3 DNA: TGCAGCGTTTTCCCGGCAGGAGCCTACGAGCAGTACTTC; CDR3 protein: CSVFPAGAYEQYF
V gene: TRBV4-1; clone size: .; CDR3 length: 16; J gene: TRBJ1-5; D gene: TRBD1; CDR3 DNA: TGCGCCAGCAGCCAAGACACAGGGGGCGCGGGGGAGCCCCAGCATTTT; CDR3 protein: CASSQDTGGAGEPQHF
V gene: TRBV10-3; clone size: .; CDR3 length: 15; J gene: TRBJ2-5; D gene: TRBD1; CDR3 DNA: TGTGCCATCAGTGATCCCCGGACAGGACTGGGGGCCCAGTACTTC; CDR3 protein: CAISDPRTGLGAQYF
V gene: TRBV13; clone size: .; CDR3 length: 13; J gene: TRBJ2-5; D gene: .; CDR3 DNA: TGTGCCAGCAGCCTCAATATGGAGGAGACCCAGTACTTC; CDR3 protein: CASSLNMEETQYF
V gene: TRBV4-2; clone size: .; CDR3 length: 16; J gene: TRBJ2-1; D gene: TRBD2; CDR3 DNA: TGTGCCAGCAGCCAAGATTTTAGCGGGGGCGGGAATGAGCAGTTCTTC; CDR3 protein: CASSQDFSGGGNEQFF
V gene: TRBV5-5; clone size: .; CDR3 length: 17; J gene: TRBJ2-7; D gene: TRBD2; CDR3 DNA: TGTGCCAGCAGCTTGGTAGCGGGAACGCAGGGCTACTACGAGCAGTACTTC; CDR3 protein: CASSLVAGTQGYYEQYF
V gene: TRBV6-5; clone size: .; CDR3 length: 14; J gene: TRBJ2-7; D gene: .; CDR3 DNA: TGTGCCAGCAGTTACTCGAACGCAGGTGGCGAGCAGTACTTC; CDR3 protein: CASSYSNAGGEQYF
V gene: TRBV28; clone size: once; CDR3 length: 11; J gene: TRBJ2-3; D gene: .; CDR3 DNA: TGTGCCAGCAGTTTCACAGATACGCAGTATTTT; CDR3 protein: CASSFTDTQYF
V gene: TRBV5-5; clone size: .; CDR3 length: 14; J gene: TRBJ2-7; D gene: TRBD1; CDR3 DNA: TGTGCCAGCCAGACAGGGTCCAGCTCCTACGAGCAGTACTTC; CDR3 protein: CASQTGSSSYEQYF
V gene: TRBV7-6; clone size: .; CDR3 length: 16; J gene: TRBJ1-4; D gene: .; CDR3 DNA: TGTGCCAGCAGCCCGGGGCCGGGGGGGGCAGTTGAAAAACTGTTTTTT; CDR3 protein: CASSPGPGGAVEKLFF
V gene: TRBV6-1; clone size: .; CDR3 length: 14; J gene: TRBJ1-2; D gene: TRBD1; CDR3 DNA: TGTGCCAGCAGTGACGGGACAGCTGTTTGGGGCTACACCTTC; CDR3 protein: CASSDGTAVWGYTF
V gene: TRBV21-1; clone size: .; CDR3 length: 13; J gene: TRBJ1-1; D gene: .; CDR3 DNA: TGTGCCAGCAGCAAAGCGCTGAGGACTGAAGCTTTCTTT; CDR3 protein: CASSKALRTEAFF
V gene: TRBV19; clone size: .; CDR3 length: 15; J gene: TRBJ2-7; D gene: .; CDR3 DNA: TGTGCCAGTACCCCATCCCAGGGGGGATCCTACGAGCAGTACTTC; CDR3 protein: CASTPSQGGSYEQYF
V gene: TRBV27; clone size: .; CDR3 length: 13; J gene: TRBJ2-7; D gene: .; CDR3 DNA: TGTGCCAGCAGTTCAATTAACTCCTACGAGCAGTACTTC; CDR3 protein: CASSSINSYEQYF
V gene: TRBV10-1; clone size: .; CDR3 length: 15; J gene: TRBJ2-5; D gene: .; CDR3 DNA: TGCGCCAGCAGTGAGGTGGAGGGGGCATGGGAGACCCAGTACTTC; CDR3 protein: CASSEVEGAWETQYF
V gene: TRBV28; clone size: .; CDR3 length: 13; J gene: TRBJ2-3; D gene: .; CDR3 DNA: TGTGCCAGCAGTCCGATAATCGTAGATACGCAGTATTTT; CDR3 protein: CASSPIIVDTQYF
V gene: TRBV2; clone size: .; CDR3 length: 12; J gene: TRBJ2-1; D gene: .; CDR3 DNA: TGTGCCAGCAGTACAGGAGGAAATGAGCAGTTCTTC; CDR3 protein: CASSTGGNEQFF
V gene: TRBV19; clone size: .; CDR3 length: 15; J gene: TRBJ2-1; D gene: TRBD2; CDR3 DNA: TGTGCCAGTAGTATCTGGGCTAGCGGGGACAATGAGCAGTTCTTC; CDR3 protein: CASSIWASGDNEQFF
V gene: TRBV27; clone size: once; CDR3 length: 13; J gene: TRBJ1-2; D gene: TRBD1; CDR3 DNA: TGTGCCAGCGGCCTTACAGGGGGTGGTGGCTACACCTTC; CDR3 protein: CASGLTGGGGYTF